The 21 T cell receptor beta chains below come from one sample, sequenced in a study of multiple sclerosis patients with progressive multifocal leukoencephalopathy. Time point in this sample: about a year of natalizumab therapy. Libraries were prepared by immunoSEQ multiplex PCR; TCRdb keeps only in-frame clonotypes and omits some of them. This table has around 25,000 clones, 85% to 95% appearing once. Sequenced here: PBMCs, sampled from a patient treated with natalizumab. The source of these receptors is a man aged 25-45 years with multiple sclerosis.

The sample holds a few counts of this clone. The chain uses TRBV19 and TRBJ1-1; D remains unclear. The CDR3 sequence is 13 residues long. Germline V gene lookup returns CDR1 LNHDA and CDR2 SQIVND (reference sequence). Between the trimmed V and J ends, which lost 2 bases and 0 bases, there was a span of 4 bases. The CDR3 here is CASSIRVNTEAFF. CDR3 DNA sequence: TGTGCCAGTAGTATAAGGGTGAACACTGAAGCTTTCTTT. Together with reference TRBV19 and TRBJ1-1, the CDR3 gives the full variable domain: DGGITQSPKYLFRKEGQNVTLSCEQNLNHDAMYWYRQDPGQGLRLIYYSQIVNDFQKGDIAEGYSVSREKKESFPLTVTSAQKNPTAFYLCASSIRVNTEAFFGQGTRLTVV.

The V gene is TRBV5-4, the J gene TRBJ2-5; TRBD2 matches 11 bases. The J call is in doubt because the DNA end fits TRBJ2-7 better. CDR1 is SGHNT, CDR2 YYREEE, per germline (reference sequence). This CDR3 is 15 amino acids long. CDR3 DNA sequence: TGTGCCAGCAGCTTTATAGCGGGAGGGCCAGGCGAGCAGTACTTC. It yields the protein CASSFIAGGPGEQYF.

V is TRBV19 and J is TRBJ2-2; weak D call: TRBD2 (5 bases). Germline assignment: CDR1 LNHDA and CDR2 SQIVND (reference sequence). The CDR3 has 15 residues. Deletions cut 5 bases from V and 4 bases from J, with 14 bases between. CDR3 sequence: CASSEGPGFTGELFF. DNA for the CDR3: TGTGCCAGTAGTGAGGGCCCGGGGTTCACCGGGGAGCTGTTTTTT.

This clone showed up just once. This chain uses TRBV11-3 with TRBJ2-1, with D perhaps matching TRBD2 (6 bases). Trimming removed 1 base at V and 6 bases at J, with 13 bases between. Germline V gene sequence: CDR1 SGHNT, CDR2 YENEEA. The CDR3 has 15 residues. DNA for the CDR3: TGTGCCAGCAGCTTAGGTAGCGGAAGCCGCAATGAGCAGTTCTTC. This encodes CASSLGSGSRNEQFF. Full variable domain (missing parts from reference TRBV11-3 and TRBJ2-1): EAGVVQSPRYKIIEKKQPVAFWCNPISGHNTLYWYLQNLGQGPELLIRYENEEAVDDSQLPKDRFSAERLKGVDSTLKIQPAELGDSAVYLCASSLGSGSRNEQFFGPGTRLTVL.

The chain is built from TRBV28 and TRBJ2-1, with 7 bases matching TRBD1. The CDR3 has 14 residues. From germline, CDR1 is MDHEN and CDR2 SYDVKM. V was clipped by 4 bases and J by 1 base; unmatched bases: 1. CDR3: CASSYRGSYNEQFF. CDR3 in DNA: TGTGCCAGCAGTTACAGGGGTTCCTACAATGAGCAGTTCTTC.

This clone turned up a few times. The chain carries TRBV13 and TRBJ1-4, with 10 bases aligning to TRBD1. Unmatched junction bases numbered 8, after V lost 5 bases and J lost 8 bases. CDR3 size: 15 residues. Per germline, CDR1 PRHDT and CDR2 FYEKMQ (reference sequence). CDR3: CASSQFGQGEEKLFF. CDR3 DNA sequence: TGTGCCAGCAGCCAATTTGGACAGGGGGAGGAAAAACTGTTTTTT.

The chain joins TRBV7-2 to TRBJ2-7, with 11 bases lining up with TRBD2. The CDR3 has 15 residues. Unmatched junction bases numbered 6, after V lost 3 bases and J lost 5 bases. Germline V CDR1 and CDR2: SGHTA, FQGNSA. The CDR3 DNA follows: TGTGCCAGCAGCTTCCCACTAGCGGGAGTCCACGAGCAGTACTTC. As protein: CASSFPLAGVHEQYF.

This clone has a handful of counts. Here the CDR3 reads CASSEVPGAGNYGYTF. The CDR3 DNA sequence: TGTGCCAGCAGTGAAGTCCCGGGGGCGGGGAACTATGGCTACACCTTC. The chain employs TRBV2 and TRBJ1-2; possible D gene TRBD1, 6 bases. CDR1 is SNHLY, CDR2 FYNNEI, per germline. CDR3 length: 16 residues. V was cut by 1 base and J by 2 bases, with 14 bases left in between.

This clone was picked up a small number of times. J is TRBJ2-5 and V is TRBV18; 8 nucleotides match TRBD1. This CDR3 has 16 amino acids. Trimming removed 3 bases from V and 1 base from J; junction bases left unmatched: 7. The germline gives CDR1 KGHSH, CDR2 LQKENI. CDR3: CASSPFGQGLQETQYF. As DNA, the CDR3 is TGTGCCAGCTCACCCTTTGGACAGGGCCTCCAAGAGACCCAGTACTTC.

The chain links TRBV19 to TRBJ1-2, with D maybe TRBD1 (6 bases). The CDR3 extends over 14 amino acids. CDR1 and CDR2 from the germline V gene are LNHDA and SQIVND (reference sequence). The V gene lost 7 bases and the J gene lost 5 bases, with 17 bases spanning the gap. CDR3 protein: CASTDGQHGYGYTF. The CDR3 DNA sequence: TGTGCCAGTACCGATGGACAGCATGGTTATGGCTACACCTTC.

V usage is TRBV2 and J usage is TRBJ1-2, with 7 bases matching TRBD1. After removal of 6 bases from V and 6 bases from J, the junction contained 7 bases not matched to a gene. This CDR3 spans 13 amino acids. The germline gives CDR1 SNHLY, CDR2 FYNNEI. DNA of the CDR3: TGTGCCAGCAGACCCGGACAGGACAATGGCTACACCTTC. It specifies CASRPGQDNGYTF.

This clone was seen a single time. V is TRBV5-5 and J is TRBJ2-7; 8 nucleotides agree with TRBD1. The V segment lost 1 base and the J segment 3 bases; nucleotides outside the gene matches: 3. The germline CDR1 and CDR2 sequences are SGHKS and YYEKEE (reference sequence). The length of the CDR3 is 14 residues. The CDR3 spells CASSLIDRGYEQYF. The CDR3 nucleotides read TGTGCCAGCAGCTTGATCGACAGGGGCTACGAGCAGTACTTC.

The CDR3 sequence is CASSLGGLEQYF. The CDR3 nucleotides are TGTGCCAGCAGCTTAGGTGGCCTCGAGCAGTACTTC. This rearrangement joins TRBV7-2 to TRBJ2-7; D is uncertain. CDR3 size: 12 residues. Germline V CDR1 and CDR2: SGHTA, FQGNSA. Trimming pared 1 base from V and 6 bases from J, leaving 7 bases between.

J is TRBJ2-1 and V is TRBV7-3; 7 bases fit TRBD2. This CDR3 is 15 amino acids long. J was trimmed by 6 bases and V by 5 bases; bases with no gene match: 10. The germline V gene has CDR1 SGHTA and CDR2 FQGTGA. The CDR3 nucleotides read TGTGCCAGCAGCCCCCTCCGCGGGAGACGCAATGAGCAGTTCTTC. Its protein product is CASSPLRGRRNEQFF.

The chain uses TRBV25-1 and TRBJ1-4; the match to TRBD1 covers 10 bases. Germline V CDR1 and CDR2: MGHDK, SYGVNS. The CDR3 covers 18 residues. V lost 5 bases to trimming and J lost 2 bases; unmatched junction nucleotides: 11. This CDR3 reads CASSTRDRGLFTNEKLFF. CDR3 DNA sequence: TGTGCCAGCAGTACCCGGGACAGGGGATTGTTCACTAATGAAAAACTGTTTTTT.

The gene calls are TRBV9 and TRBJ1-4; weak D call: TRBD1 (6 bases). The CDR3 contains 15 residues. Germline lookup yields CDR1 SGDLS and CDR2 YYNGEE. V dropped 0 bases and J dropped 5 bases, with 11 bases sitting between them. The CDR3 here is CASSVGRGRNEKLFF. The CDR3 DNA reads TGTGCCAGCAGCGTAGGCAGGGGCAGAAATGAAAAACTGTTTTTT.

The table lists this clone with a few counts. J is TRBJ2-3 and V is TRBV11-2; 14 nucleotides line up with TRBD2. Germline lookup yields CDR1 SGHAT and CDR2 FQNNGV. Trimming took 6 bases from V and 7 from J; bases not matched to a gene: 6. The CDR3 length is 15 residues. DNA of the CDR3: TGTGCCAGCAGGACTAGCGGGAGGGGGAGAAATACGCAGTATTTT. Amino acid sequence: CASRTSGRGRNTQYF.

V gene TRBV18 combines with J gene TRBJ2-3, with 8 bases lining up with TRBD2. The germline V gene encodes CDR1 KGHSH and CDR2 LQKENI. This CDR3 region has 15 residues. The V gene end was trimmed by 3 bases and the J gene end by 3 bases; junction bases not matched to a gene: 5. The CDR3 DNA reads TGTGCCAGCTCACCCCCTACGGGAGGGACAGATACGCAGTATTTT. Its translation: CASSPPTGGTDTQYF.

This clone was seen only a few times. The sample has other DNA sequences that encode this CDR3 too. This chain connects TRBV25-1 to TRBJ2-2; D may be TRBD1 or TRBD2 (5 bases each). V was cut by 2 bases and J by 4 bases, with 8 bases left in between. CDR1 MGHDK and CDR2 SYGVNS come from the germline V gene. The CDR3 length is 14 residues. The CDR3 spells CASSEGGTTGELFF. In nucleotides, the CDR3 is TGTGCCAGCAGTGAAGGTGGGACCACCGGGGAGCTGTTTTTT.

V usage is TRBV30 and J usage is TRBJ1-2; weak D call: TRBD1 (6 bases). V dropped 2 bases and J dropped 8 bases, with 12 bases sitting between them. The CDR3 spans 12 residues. Per the germline V gene, CDR1 is GTSNPN and CDR2 is SVGIG (reference sequence). The CDR3 loop is CAWSLRGQGYTF. Here the CDR3 DNA reads TGTGCCTGGAGTCTCCGGGGGCAGGGCTACACCTTC.

As regards this clone: Mismatch with germline at one junction end may stem from a read error. Different DNA sequences within this sample yield the same CDR3. The genes are TRBV11-3 and TRBJ2-5; 7 bases line up with TRBD2. The CDR3 is 16 amino acids. Germline lookup yields CDR1 SGHNT and CDR2 YENEEA. Here the CDR3 reads CASSRAGGRSEETQYF. CDR3 DNA sequence: TGCGCCAGCAGCCGGGCGGGCGGGAGATCAGAAGAGACCCAGTACTTC.